The 16 T cell receptor beta chains reported below all come from one sample, sequenced in a study of cytomegalovirus exposure and HLA in healthy donors. It was with 60 Vbeta and 13 Jbeta primers that the PCR ran. Clones were sequenced by immunoSEQ multiplex PCR, and TCRdb holds only the in-frame ones, with some missing. The sample has roughly 130,000 clones; 80% to 90% are singletons. The sequenced material came from PBMCs. The receptors were sampled from a woman aged 40 to 55 in good health and CMV-seropositive.

The CDR3 loop is CASSLDGQGARGYTF. In DNA, the CDR3 is TGCGCCAGCAGCTTGGATGGACAGGGGGCACGGGGCTACACCTTC. J is TRBJ1-2 and V is TRBV5-1; TRBD1 aligns across 11 bases. This CDR3 spans 15 amino acids. The junction had 6 bases not matched to a gene; V was cut back by 0 bases and J by 8 bases. In germline, CDR1 is SGHRS, CDR2 YFSETQ.

The rearrangement joins TRBV2 to TRBJ1-5; 8 bases align to TRBD1. This CDR3 region has 15 residues. The germline gives CDR1 SNHLY, CDR2 FYNNEI. The J segment lost 7 bases and the V segment lost 6 bases, leaving 11 bases of the junction unmatched. Here the CDR3 reads CASSPPRTGNQPQHF. In DNA form, the CDR3 reads TGTGCCAGCAGCCCCCCGAGGACAGGGAACCAGCCCCAGCATTTT. Based on the CDR3 plus reference TRBV2 and TRBJ1-5, the full variable domain is EPEVTQTPSHQVTQMGQEVILRCVPISNHLYFYWYRQILGQKVEFLVSFYNNEISEKSEIFDDQFSVERPDGSNFTLKIRSTKLEDSAMYFCASSPPRTGNQPQHFGDGTRLSIL.

The chain uses TRBV7-3 and TRBJ2-1, with 10 bases aligning to TRBD2. Unmatched junction bases numbered 2, after V lost 4 bases and J lost 8 bases. The CDR3 loop spans 13 amino acids. Germline V gives CDR1 SGHTA, CDR2 FQGTGA. The CDR3 sequence is CASSSLAGYEQFF. Written as DNA, the CDR3 is TGTGCCAGCAGCTCACTAGCGGGATATGAGCAGTTCTTC.

This chain joins TRBV18 and TRBJ2-5, with D possibly TRBD2 on 5 matching bases. This CDR3 has 13 residues. V lost 6 bases and J lost 13, with 21 bases in between. Germline V gene lookup returns CDR1 KGHSH and CDR2 LQKENI. The CDR3 spells CASSEGERRLAYF. The CDR3 bases are TGTGCCAGCTCTGAGGGAGAACGACGGCTGGCGTACTTC.

This clone came up a few times. V is TRBV9 and J is TRBJ2-2, with a weak D call TRBD1 (6 bases). The germline CDR1 and CDR2 sequences are SGDLS and YYNGEE. The CDR3 loop spans 16 amino acids. Between the trimmed V and J ends, which lost 0 bases and 4 bases, there was a span of 13 bases. In DNA, the CDR3 is TGTGCCAGCAGCGTAGGAGACAGGAGAATCACCGGGGAGCTGTTTTTT. Its protein is CASSVGDRRITGELFF.

This sequence joins TRBV5-4 and TRBJ2-3; 7 positions agree with TRBD2. The germline gives CDR1 SGHNT, CDR2 YYREEE (reference sequence). V gave up 3 bases and J gave up 1 base; unmatched junction bases: 8. The CDR3 contains 16 residues. CDR3 sequence: CASSWGGRGGTDTQYF. DNA of the CDR3: TGTGCCAGCAGCTGGGGTGGGAGGGGTGGCACAGATACGCAGTATTTT.

The V and J genes are TRBV19 and TRBJ1-4; TRBD1 matches 9 bases. The CDR3 covers 15 residues. From germline, CDR1 is LNHDA and CDR2 SQIVND (reference sequence). V trimming: 5 bases; J trimming: 7 bases; junction bases outside the gene matches: 8. The CDR3, as DNA: TGTGCCAGTAGTCCCTTGGGGACAGGGATTGAAAAACTGTTTTTT. Protein product: CASSPLGTGIEKLFF.

The chain has TRBV7-6 and TRBJ1-2, with 7 bases identical to TRBD1. There are 16 residues in the CDR3. Germline values: CDR1 SGHVS, CDR2 FNYEAQ. V trimming: 5 bases; J trimming: 3 bases; junction bases outside the gene matches: 12. This chain's CDR3 is CASSRAQIRGDYGYTF. The CDR3 DNA sequence: TGTGCCAGCAGCCGGGCACAAATCAGGGGGGACTATGGCTACACCTTC.

The V gene is TRBV28, the J gene TRBJ2-3, with 8 bases that match TRBD2. Germline CDR1 reads MDHEN; CDR2 reads SYDVKM. This CDR3 is built from 16 residues. Trimming at V came to 1 base and at J to 0 bases, leaving 3 bases not matched to a gene. The CDR3 loop is CASSLYLAGSTDTQYF. The CDR3, as DNA: TGTGCCAGCAGTTTATACTTAGCGGGAAGCACAGATACGCAGTATTTT.

As for this clone: Relative to the germline gene, one junction end is altered; a read error may explain this. The chain joins TRBV20-1 to TRBJ2-5; 9 nucleotides match TRBD2. The CDR3 length is 10 residues. The V gene's germline CDR1 is DFQATT and CDR2 SNEGSKA (reference sequence). The CDR3 DNA is TGCAGTGCGCTTTTAGCGGGAGTCCACTTC. Amino acid sequence: CSALLAGVHF.

The chain joins TRBV2 to TRBJ1-2; D possibly corresponds to TRBD1 (5 bases). CDR1 and CDR2 (germline): SNHLY, FYNNEI. The V and J ends lost 2 bases and 8 bases respectively, with 27 bases between them. This CDR3 region has 18 residues. The CDR3 loop is CASSESVGGSSGGGGYTF. The CDR3, as DNA: TGTGCCAGCAGTGAAAGTGTTGGGGGTAGTTCGGGAGGAGGAGGCTACACCTTC.

The chain recombines TRBV5-1 with TRBJ1-3; weak D call: TRBD1 (5 bases). CDR1 is SGHRS, CDR2 YFSETQ, per germline. This CDR3 contains 14 residues. V was cut by 1 base and J by 3 bases, with 8 bases left in between. The DNA for the CDR3 is TGCGCCAGCAGCTTGACGGGGGATGGAAACACCATATATTTT. This encodes CASSLTGDGNTIYF.

In its sample, this clone was seen a few times. The chain recombines TRBV10-3 with TRBJ1-3; 7 bases match TRBD1. CDR1 is ENHRY and CDR2 is SYGVKD in the germline V gene. There are 15 residues in the CDR3. Unmatched junction bases numbered 4, after V lost 4 bases and J lost 1 base. The CDR3 loop reads CAISATGASGNTIYF. In nucleotides, the CDR3 is TGTGCCATCAGTGCTACAGGGGCTTCTGGAAACACCATATATTTT.

This clone has a handful of counts. This chain uses TRBV7-2 with TRBJ2-4; TRBD2 matches at 15 bases. Germline assignment: CDR1 SGHTA and CDR2 FQGNSA. V was clipped by 1 base and J by 13 bases; unmatched bases: 5. There are 15 residues in the CDR3. The CDR3 DNA sequence: TGTGCCAGCAGCTTAGGCCTAGGACTAGCGGGGGGGCAGTACTTC. This sequence encodes CASSLGLGLAGGQYF.

The chain is built from TRBV19 and TRBJ2-2, with a weak D call TRBD1 (5 bases). With 5 bases removed from V and 5 bases from J, the gap between germline ends came to 12 bases. Germline V gives CDR1 LNHDA, CDR2 SQIVND (reference sequence). The CDR3 is made up of 14 amino acids. Here the CDR3 reads CASSSRQYTGELFF. The DNA for the CDR3 is TGTGCCAGTAGTTCCCGACAGTATACCGGGGAGCTGTTTTTT.

The V gene is TRBV4-3, the J gene TRBJ2-1; the match to TRBD2 covers 7 bases. V shed 5 bases, J shed 4 bases, and the junction held 17 bases outside the gene matches. This CDR3 is 18 amino acids long. Germline V gives CDR1 LGHNA, CDR2 YSLEER. CDR3 sequence: CASSKGSGPLAKYNEQFF. CDR3 bases: TGCGCCAGCAGCAAAGGGAGCGGACCACTAGCGAAATACAATGAGCAGTTCTTC.